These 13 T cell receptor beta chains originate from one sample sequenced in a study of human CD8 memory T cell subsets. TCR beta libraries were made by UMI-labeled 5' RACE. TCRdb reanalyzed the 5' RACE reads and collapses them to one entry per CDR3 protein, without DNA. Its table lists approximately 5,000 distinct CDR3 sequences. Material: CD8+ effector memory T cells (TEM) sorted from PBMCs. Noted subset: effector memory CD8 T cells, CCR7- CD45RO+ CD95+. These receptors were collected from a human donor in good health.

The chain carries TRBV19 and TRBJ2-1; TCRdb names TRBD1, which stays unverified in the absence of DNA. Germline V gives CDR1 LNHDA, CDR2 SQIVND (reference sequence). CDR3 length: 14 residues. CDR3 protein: CASSIGQGADEQFF.

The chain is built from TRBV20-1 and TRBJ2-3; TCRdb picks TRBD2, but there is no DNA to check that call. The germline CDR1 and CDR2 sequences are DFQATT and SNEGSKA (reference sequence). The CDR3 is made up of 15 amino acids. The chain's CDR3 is CSASPRGRGADTQYF.

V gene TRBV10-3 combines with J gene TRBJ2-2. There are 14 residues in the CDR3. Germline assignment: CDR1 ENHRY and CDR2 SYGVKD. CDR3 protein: CAISETEETGELFF.

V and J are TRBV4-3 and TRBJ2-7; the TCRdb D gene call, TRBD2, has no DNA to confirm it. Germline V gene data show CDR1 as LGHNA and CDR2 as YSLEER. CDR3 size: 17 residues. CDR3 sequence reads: CASSQDRTSGSSYEQYF.

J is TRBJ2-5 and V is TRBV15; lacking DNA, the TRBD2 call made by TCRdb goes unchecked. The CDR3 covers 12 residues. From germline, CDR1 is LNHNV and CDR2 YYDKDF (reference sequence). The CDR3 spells CATSREGGPKYF.

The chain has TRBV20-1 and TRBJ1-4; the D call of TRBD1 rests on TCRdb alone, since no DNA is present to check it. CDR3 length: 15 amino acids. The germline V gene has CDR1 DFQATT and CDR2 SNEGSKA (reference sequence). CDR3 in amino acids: CSARVPKGGSEKLFF.

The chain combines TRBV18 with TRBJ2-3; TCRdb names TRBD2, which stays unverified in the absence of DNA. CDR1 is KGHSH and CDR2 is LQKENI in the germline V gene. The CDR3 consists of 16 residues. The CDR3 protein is CASSPKTSLIPDTQYF.

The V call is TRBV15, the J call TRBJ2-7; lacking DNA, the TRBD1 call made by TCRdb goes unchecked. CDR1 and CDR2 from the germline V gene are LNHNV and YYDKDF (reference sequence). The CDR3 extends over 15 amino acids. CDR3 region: CATSGHRDGAYEQYF.

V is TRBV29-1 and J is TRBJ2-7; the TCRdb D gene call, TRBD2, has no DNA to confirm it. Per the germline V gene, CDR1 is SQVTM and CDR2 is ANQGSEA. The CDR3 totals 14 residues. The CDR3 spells CSVTGLAGDYEQYF.

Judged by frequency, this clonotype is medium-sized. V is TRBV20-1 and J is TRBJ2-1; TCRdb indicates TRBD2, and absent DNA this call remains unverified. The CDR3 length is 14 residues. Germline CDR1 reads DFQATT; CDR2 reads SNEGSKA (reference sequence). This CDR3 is CSATSGREHNEQFF.

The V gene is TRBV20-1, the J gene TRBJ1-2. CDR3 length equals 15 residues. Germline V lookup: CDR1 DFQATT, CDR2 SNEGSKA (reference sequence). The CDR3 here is CSAPRAGEVSYGYTF.

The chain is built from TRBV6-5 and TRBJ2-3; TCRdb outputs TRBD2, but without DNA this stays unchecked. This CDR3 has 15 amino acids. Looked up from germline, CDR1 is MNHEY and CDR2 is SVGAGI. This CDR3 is CASSYSGLAGDTQYF.

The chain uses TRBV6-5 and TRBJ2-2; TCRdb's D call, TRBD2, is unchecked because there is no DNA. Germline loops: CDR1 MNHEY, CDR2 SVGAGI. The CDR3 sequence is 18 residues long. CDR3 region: CASSPTIAATANTGELFF.